This TCR beta chain originates from a study of blood T cell repertoires in COVID-19. Study details: The analysed material was cDNA or gDNA that came from T cells, B-cell-depleted T cells, or PBMCs.

Study processing details: Estimation of nucleated cell counts relied on the amplification of reference gene primers. The method was immunoSEQ multiplex PCR; TCRdb's version includes in-frame clones alone and lacks a portion of them. The DNA was the basis for D and trimming; V, J and clone size are from that table. The table shows over 200,000 clones, with around nine tenths occurring only once. Trimming took 4 bases from V and 4 from J, leaving 14 bases between them. Per the germline V gene, CDR1 is LNHDA and CDR2 is SQIVND (reference sequence). The CDR3 spans 15 residues. The sequence derives from a man aged 55 to 70 with COVID-19, enrolled during active disease. The chain uses TRBV19 and TRBJ2-1, with D possibly being TRBD2 (6 bases). Sequencing was performed on peripheral blood. The CDR3, as DNA: TGTGCCAGTAGTACTGGAGGTGGGGGGTACAATGAGCAGTTCTTC. This encodes CASSTGGGGYNEQFF. The full variable domain, completed using reference TRBV19 and TRBJ2-1, is DGGITQSPKYLFRKEGQNVTLSCEQNLNHDAMYWYRQDPGQGLRLIYYSQIVNDFQKGDIAEGYSVSREKKESFPLTVTSAQKNPTAFYLCASSTGGGGYNEQFFGPGTRLTVL.